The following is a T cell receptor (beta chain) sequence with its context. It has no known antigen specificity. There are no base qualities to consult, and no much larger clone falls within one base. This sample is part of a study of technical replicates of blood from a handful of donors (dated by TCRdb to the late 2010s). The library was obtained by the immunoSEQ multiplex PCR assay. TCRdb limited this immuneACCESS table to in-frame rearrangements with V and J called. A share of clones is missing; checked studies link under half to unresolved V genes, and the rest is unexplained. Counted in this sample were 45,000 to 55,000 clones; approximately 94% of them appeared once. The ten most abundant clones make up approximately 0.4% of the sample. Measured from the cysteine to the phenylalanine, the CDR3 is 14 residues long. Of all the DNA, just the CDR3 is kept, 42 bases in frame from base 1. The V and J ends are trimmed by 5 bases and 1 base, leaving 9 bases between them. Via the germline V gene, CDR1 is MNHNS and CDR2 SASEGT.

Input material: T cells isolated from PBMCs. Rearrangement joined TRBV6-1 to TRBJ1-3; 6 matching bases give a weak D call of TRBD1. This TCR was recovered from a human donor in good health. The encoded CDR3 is CASSSQGSGNTIYF. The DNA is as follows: TGTGCCAGCAGTTCACAGGGTTCTGGAAACACCATATATTTT.